A single sample gave rise to the 16 T cell receptor beta chains below, sequenced in a study of human T cells and chemical hapten exposure. Indicated time point: patch test 1, 2 weeks after DPC sensitization. Treatment of the sample: therapeutic diphenylcyclopropenone sensitization with weekly scalp DPC. One entry per CDR3 protein results from TCRdb running MiXCR on the RACE reads. Altogether some 83,000 distinct CDR3 sequences are present, about 11% being singletons, with the ten largest covering approximately 4.6%. Sequenced here: whole blood, sampled in connection with sensitization to the hapten diphenylcyclopropenone (DPC). The receptor set was obtained from a woman between 45 and 65 years old with alopecia areata. Some clones in this sample may be carry-over from other donors' samples.

The chain employs TRBV12-3 or TRBV12-4 and TRBJ2-1; D is possibly TRBD1 (5 bases). This CDR3 has 13 residues. V was cut by 9 bases and J by 3 bases, with 12 bases left in between. In DNA, the CDR3 is TGTGCCAGTTTGGGGCTAAACTACAATGAGCAGTTCTTC. This gives the protein CASLGLNYNEQFF.

Only a few counts were recorded for this clonotype. The rearrangement links TRBV7-2 to TRBJ2-5; unclear D gene. CDR3 length equals 12 residues. V was clipped by 3 bases and J by 5 bases, with 7 bases between them. Per the germline V gene, CDR1 is SGHTA and CDR2 is FQGNSA. The chain's CDR3 is CASSFEGETQYF. The DNA for the CDR3 is TGTGCCAGCAGCTTCGAAGGGGAGACCCAGTACTTC.

This clonotype has more than one count but fewer than ten. This chain connects TRBV7-6 to TRBJ2-2; a possible D gene is TRBD2 (7 bases). V shed 4 bases and J shed 0 bases, with 12 bases lying between them. Per the germline V gene, CDR1 is SGHVS and CDR2 is FNYEAQ. The length of the CDR3 is 16 residues. The CDR3 bases are TGTGCCAGCAGCTCCGGGCGGGGGCCGAACACCGGGGAGCTGTTTTTT. Translated: CASSSGRGPNTGELFF.

This chain links TRBV6-6 with TRBJ1-5; tentatively, D is TRBD1 (5 bases). V gave up 6 bases and J gave up 4 bases, with 13 bases separating them. The CDR3 runs to 14 residues. The germline gives CDR1 MNHNY, CDR2 SVGAGI (reference sequence). CDR3 sequence (DNA): TGTGCCAGCAGGCCGGACACCACGAATCAGCCCCAGCATTTT. Translated, it gives CASRPDTTNQPQHF.

This clonotype was observed many times. The V gene is TRBV7-6, the J gene TRBJ2-5; 9 nucleotides agree with TRBD2. From germline, CDR1 is SGHVS and CDR2 FNYEAQ. This CDR3 has 16 amino acids. J gave up 4 bases and V 2 bases, and 8 bases lay outside the gene matches. The CDR3 DNA sequence: TGTGCCAGCAGCTTATTCGGCGGGGGGGCTTCAGAGACCCAGTACTTC. This codes for CASSLFGGGASETQYF. Combining the CDR3 with reference TRBV7-6 and TRBJ2-5 gives the whole variable domain GAGVSQSPRYKVTKRGQDVALRCDPISGHVSLYWYRQALGQGPEFLTYFNYEAQQDKSGLPNDRFSAERPEGSISTLTIQRTEQRDSAMYRCASSLFGGGASETQYFGPGTRLLVL.

V is TRBV6-1 and J is TRBJ1-2, with D tentatively TRBD1 (6 bases). The CDR3 totals 14 residues. The germline gives CDR1 MNHNS, CDR2 SASEGT. The V end lost 0 bases, the J end lost 7 bases, and 12 bases lay between the germline ends. The CDR3 sequence is CASSEALPGAGYTF. Written as DNA, the CDR3 is TGTGCCAGCAGTGAAGCGCTGCCAGGGGCTGGCTACACCTTC.

This clonotype came up a few times. The chain has TRBV29-1 and TRBJ2-5, with 10 bases matching TRBD1. Losses at the gene ends were 5 bases for V and 2 bases for J; bases not matched to a gene: 2. This CDR3 has 13 residues. Per germline, CDR1 SQVTM and CDR2 ANQGSEA. The CDR3 reads CSVWDRGQETQYF. CDR3 bases: TGCAGCGTTTGGGACAGGGGTCAAGAGACCCAGTACTTC. Variable domain in full (rest from reference TRBV29-1 and TRBJ2-5): SAVISQKPSRDICQRGTSLTIQCQVDSQVTMMFWYRQQPGQSLTLIATANQGSEATYESGFVIDKFPISRPNLTFSTLTVSNMSPEDSSIYLCSVWDRGQETQYFGPGTRLLVL.

This clonotype was counted at least ten times. The rearrangement uses TRBV7-3 and TRBJ2-2; TRBD2 matches at 10 bases. The CDR3 contains 17 residues. With 0 bases clipped from V and 5 bases from J, the junction kept 6 bases outside the gene matches. Germline CDR1 SGHTA, CDR2 FQGTGA. This CDR3 reads CASSLTLAGVWTGELFF. Here the CDR3 DNA reads TGTGCCAGCAGCTTAACTCTAGCGGGAGTGTGGACCGGGGAGCTGTTTTTT.

In its sample, this clonotype was seen a few times. The J gene is TRBJ1-2, the V gene TRBV7-2; D is ambiguous. The germline V gene encodes CDR1 SGHTA and CDR2 FQGNSA. The CDR3 is 16 residues long. V was shortened by 5 bases and J by 2 bases, with 18 bases between the two germline ends. CDR3 residues: CASSPSGGRANYGYTF. The CDR3 DNA reads as TGTGCCAGCAGCCCCTCTGGCGGAAGAGCCAACTATGGCTACACCTTC.

The chain joins TRBV10-3 to TRBJ2-7, with D tentatively TRBD2 (6 bases). V was cut by 6 bases and J by 0 bases, with 15 bases left in between. Germline V lookup: CDR1 ENHRY, CDR2 SYGVKD. This CDR3 is 15 amino acids long. DNA for the CDR3: TGTGCCATCAGGAATGGGGACTCCAGCTCCTACGAGCAGTACTTC. Amino acids: CAIRNGDSSSYEQYF.

This clonotype was counted a few times. The rearrangement joins TRBV20-1 to TRBJ2-7; D remains unclear. The CDR3 contains 13 residues. The V end was cut by 1 base, the J end by 0 bases, with 7 bases between. The germline V gene has CDR1 DFQATT and CDR2 SNEGSKA (reference sequence). As DNA, the CDR3 is TGCAGTGCTAGAGGACCGACCTCCTACGAGCAGTACTTC. It yields the protein CSARGPTSYEQYF.

This clonotype was counted once. The J gene is TRBJ2-5, the V gene TRBV18; no reliable D call. The CDR3 covers 13 residues. Germline assignment: CDR1 KGHSH and CDR2 LQKENI. V was shortened by 6 bases and J by 0 bases, with 8 bases between the two germline ends. The CDR3 reads CASSHIDQETQYF. CDR3 coding DNA: TGTGCCAGCTCCCACATCGACCAAGAGACCCAGTACTTC.

The chain couples TRBV12-3 or TRBV12-4 to TRBJ1-1, with 11 bases identical to TRBD1. CDR3 length equals 16 residues. The J segment lost 1 base and the V segment lost 2 bases, leaving 3 bases of the junction unmatched. Written as DNA, the CDR3 is TGTGCCAGCAGTTTAAGGACAGGGGGCGGGAACACTGAAGCTTTCTTT. Residues: CASSLRTGGGNTEAFF.

This clonotype appeared many times. V is TRBV9 and J is TRBJ2-4; TRBD1 matches at 9 bases. The CDR3 runs to 17 residues. Germline CDR1 is SGDLS and CDR2 is YYNGEE. With V trimmed by 3 bases and J by 6 bases, 13 bases remained unmatched. DNA for the CDR3: TGTGCCAGCAGCGCTACAGGGGGCGTGGGAGGTGGAAACATTCAGTACTTC. Encoded protein: CASSATGGVGGGNIQYF.

This clonotype has ten or more counts. The chain carries TRBV6-5 and TRBJ1-3, with D maybe TRBD1 (6 bases). This CDR3 has 15 residues. Germline V gives CDR1 MNHEY, CDR2 SVGAGI. V lost 0 bases and J 5 bases, leaving 11 bases between the germline ends. CDR3 nucleotide sequence: TGTGCCAGCAGTTACTCGGACAGCGACCGAAACACCATATATTTT. Its protein product is CASSYSDSDRNTIYF.

This sequence joins TRBV29-1 and TRBJ2-7; D is undetermined. Germline CDR1 reads SQVTM; CDR2 reads ANQGSEA. The CDR3 covers 13 residues. The V and J ends lost 3 bases and 0 bases respectively, with 9 bases between them. The CDR3 loop is CSVETYSSYEQYF. CDR3 DNA sequence: TGCAGCGTTGAGACATACAGCTCCTACGAGCAGTACTTC.